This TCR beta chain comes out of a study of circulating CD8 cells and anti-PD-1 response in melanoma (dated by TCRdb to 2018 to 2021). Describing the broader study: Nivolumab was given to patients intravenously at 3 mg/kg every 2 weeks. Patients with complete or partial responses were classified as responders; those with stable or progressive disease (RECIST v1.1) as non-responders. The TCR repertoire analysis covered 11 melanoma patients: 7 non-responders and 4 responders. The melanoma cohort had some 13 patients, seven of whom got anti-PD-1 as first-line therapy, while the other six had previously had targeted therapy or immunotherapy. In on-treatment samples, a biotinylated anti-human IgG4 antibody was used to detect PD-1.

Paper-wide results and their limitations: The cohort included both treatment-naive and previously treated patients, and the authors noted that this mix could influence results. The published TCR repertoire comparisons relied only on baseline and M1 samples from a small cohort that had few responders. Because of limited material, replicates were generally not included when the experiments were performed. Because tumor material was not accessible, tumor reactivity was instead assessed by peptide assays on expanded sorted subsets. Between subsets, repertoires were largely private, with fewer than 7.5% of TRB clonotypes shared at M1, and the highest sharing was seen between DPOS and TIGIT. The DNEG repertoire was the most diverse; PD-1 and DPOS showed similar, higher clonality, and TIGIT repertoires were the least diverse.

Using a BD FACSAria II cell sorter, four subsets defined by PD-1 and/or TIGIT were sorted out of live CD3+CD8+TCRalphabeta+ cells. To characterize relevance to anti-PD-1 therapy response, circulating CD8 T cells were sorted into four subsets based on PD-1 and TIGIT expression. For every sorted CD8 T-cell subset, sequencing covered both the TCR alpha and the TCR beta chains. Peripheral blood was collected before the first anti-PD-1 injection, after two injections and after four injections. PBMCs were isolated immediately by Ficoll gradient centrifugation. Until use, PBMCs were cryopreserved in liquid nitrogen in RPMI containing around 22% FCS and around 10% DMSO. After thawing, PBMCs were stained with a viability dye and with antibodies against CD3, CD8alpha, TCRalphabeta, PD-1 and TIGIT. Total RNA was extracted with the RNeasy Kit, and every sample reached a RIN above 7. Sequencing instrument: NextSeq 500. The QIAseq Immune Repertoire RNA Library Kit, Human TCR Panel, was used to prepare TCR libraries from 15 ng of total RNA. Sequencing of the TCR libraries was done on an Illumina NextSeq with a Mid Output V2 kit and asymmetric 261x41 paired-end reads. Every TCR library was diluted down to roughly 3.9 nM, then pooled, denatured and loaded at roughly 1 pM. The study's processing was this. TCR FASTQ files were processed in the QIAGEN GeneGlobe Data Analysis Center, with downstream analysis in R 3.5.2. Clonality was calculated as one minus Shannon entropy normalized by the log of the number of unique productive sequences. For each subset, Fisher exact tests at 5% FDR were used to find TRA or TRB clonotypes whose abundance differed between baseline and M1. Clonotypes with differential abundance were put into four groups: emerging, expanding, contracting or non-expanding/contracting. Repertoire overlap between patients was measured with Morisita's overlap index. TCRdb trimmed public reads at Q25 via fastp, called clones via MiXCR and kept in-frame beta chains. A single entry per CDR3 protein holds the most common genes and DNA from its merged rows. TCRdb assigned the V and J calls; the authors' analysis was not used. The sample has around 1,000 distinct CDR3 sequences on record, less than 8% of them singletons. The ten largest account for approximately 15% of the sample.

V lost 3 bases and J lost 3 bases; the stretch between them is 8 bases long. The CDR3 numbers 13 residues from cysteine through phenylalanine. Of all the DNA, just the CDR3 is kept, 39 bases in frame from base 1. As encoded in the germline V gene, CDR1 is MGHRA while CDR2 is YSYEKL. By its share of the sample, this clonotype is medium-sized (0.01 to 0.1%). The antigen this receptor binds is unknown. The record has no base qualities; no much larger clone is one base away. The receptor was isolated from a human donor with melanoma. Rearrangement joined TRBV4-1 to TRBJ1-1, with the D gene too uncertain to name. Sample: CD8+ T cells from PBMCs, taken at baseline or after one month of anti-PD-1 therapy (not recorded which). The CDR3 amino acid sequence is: CASSHPGYTEAFF. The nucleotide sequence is TGCGCCAGCAGCCACCCGGGATACACTGAAGCTTTCTTT.